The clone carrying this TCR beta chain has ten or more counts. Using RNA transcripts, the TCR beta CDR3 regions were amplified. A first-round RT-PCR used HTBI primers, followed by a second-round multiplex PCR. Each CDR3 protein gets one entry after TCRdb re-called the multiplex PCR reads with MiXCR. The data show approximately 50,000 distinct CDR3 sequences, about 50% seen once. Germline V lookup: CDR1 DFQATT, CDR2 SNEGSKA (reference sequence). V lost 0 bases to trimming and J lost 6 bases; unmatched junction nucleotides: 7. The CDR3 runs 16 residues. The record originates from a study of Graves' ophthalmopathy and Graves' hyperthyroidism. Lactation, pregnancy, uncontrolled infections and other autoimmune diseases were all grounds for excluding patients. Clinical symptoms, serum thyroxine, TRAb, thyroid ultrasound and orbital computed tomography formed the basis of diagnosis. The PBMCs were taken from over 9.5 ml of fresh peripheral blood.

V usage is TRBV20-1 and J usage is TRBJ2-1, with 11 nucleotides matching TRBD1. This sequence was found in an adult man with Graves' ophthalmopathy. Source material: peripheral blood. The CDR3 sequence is CSARDRPGTGGNEQFF. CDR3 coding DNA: TGCAGTGCTAGAGATCGCCCCGGGACAGGGGGCAATGAGCAGTTCTTC.